This section outlines one TCR beta chain sequence together with its context. Its antigen is not known. The CDR3 runs to 16 residues. The V and J ends lost 7 bases and 8 bases, in that order; junction bases with no gene match: 14. Germline-derived CDR1 and CDR2 are MNHEY and SVGEGT. TCRdb called the reads again in MiXCR, with one record for every CDR3 protein. The sample records a few hundred thousand distinct CDR3 sequences, 40% being singletons. The data belong to a study of T cell repertoires in cytomegalovirus infection. In the study overall: From public TCR beta signatures came an indication of both CMV infection and matching HLA type.

Study-wide points: What dominated the ex vivo response were HLA-C-restricted CMV-specific TCR beta clonotypes.

The sequence was collected from a human donor in good health (CMV status not recorded). Some clones in this sample may be carry-over from other donors' samples. The specimen comprised cultured PBMCs, sampled from culture after CMV antigen stimulation. This chain joins TRBV6-2 or TRBV6-3 and TRBJ1-6, with 7 bases identical to TRBD1. The CDR3 here is CASKRLQGRPDSPLHF. For the CDR3, the DNA is TGTGCCAGCAAAAGACTACAGGGGCGGCCGGATTCACCCCTCCACTTT.